Below are 9 T cell receptor beta chains sequenced from a single sample in a study of Graves' ophthalmopathy and Graves' hyperthyroidism. Investigators amplified TCR beta CDR3 regions from RNA transcripts. The workflow started with a first-round RT-PCR run with HTBI primers and then moved on to a second-round multiplex PCR. TCRdb ran MiXCR on the multiplex PCR reads and lists one entry per CDR3 protein. There are fewer than 600,000 distinct CDR3 sequences in the sample; approximately 14% occur only once, and over 7.5% lies in the top ten. The material sequenced was blood. Receptors originate from a woman in her 30s with Graves' ophthalmopathy.

The table lists this clonotype with many counts. This chain links TRBV7-2 with TRBJ1-3; D ambiguous. V lost 0 bases, J lost 0 bases, and 6 bases lay in between. CDR3 length: 15 amino acids. Germline CDR1 reads SGHTA; CDR2 reads FQGNSA. CDR3 in DNA: TGTGCCAGCAGCTTAGCGGTTCGCTCTGGAAACACCATATATTTT. Residues: CASSLAVRSGNTIYF.

This clonotype was recorded at least ten times. V and J are TRBV5-1 and TRBJ2-5; D possibly corresponds to TRBD1 (6 bases). Germline-derived CDR1 and CDR2 are SGHRS and YFSETQ. The V and J ends lost 1 base and 3 bases respectively, with 13 bases between them. The CDR3 has 15 amino acids. The DNA for the CDR3 is TGCGCCAGCAGCTTGAACGGACAGAGTAAAGAGACCCAGTACTTC. This codes for CASSLNGQSKETQYF.

This clonotype was seen at least ten times. The genes are TRBV6-1 and TRBJ2-1, with D possibly matching TRBD2 (6 bases). Trimming took off 9 bases at V and 5 bases at J, with 14 bases between the two ends. The CDR3 extends over 13 amino acids. Germline V gene sequence: CDR1 MNHNS, CDR2 SASEGT. CDR3 sequence (DNA): TGTGCCAGTGCGGGACTCAGGGACAATGAGCAGTTCTTC. Its translation: CASAGLRDNEQFF.

This clonotype came up many times. Because it lacks the conserved phenylalanine or tryptophan at the end, this CDR3 is likely a read error. This CDR3 is CASSPGGPRLTLHL. Written as DNA, the CDR3 is TGTGCCAGCAGTCCAGGGGGTCCGAGACTAACCCTCCACCTT. This chain connects TRBV27 to TRBJ1-6; 7 nucleotides line up with TRBD1. V shed 5 bases and J 14 bases; nucleotides not matched to a gene: 12. Germline-derived CDR1 and CDR2 are MNHEY and SMNVEV (reference sequence). CDR3 length: 14 residues.

This clonotype is a singleton in its sample. This may be a read error, as it is one base from a much larger clone. The V gene is TRBV19, the J gene TRBJ2-2; a weak D match, TRBD1 (5 bases). Trimming took off 7 bases at V and 5 bases at J, with 20 bases between the two ends. The V gene's germline CDR1 is LNHDA and CDR2 SQIVND (reference sequence). CDR3 length: 16 residues. Here the CDR3 reads CASIISRQIPTGELFF. The CDR3 DNA is TGTGCCAGTATTATCTCCAGACAGATCCCTACCGGGGAGCTGTTTTTT.

This clonotype was seen only once. The chain joins TRBV7-3 to TRBJ1-6; D possibly corresponds to TRBD1 (6 bases). Germline loops: CDR1 SGHTA, CDR2 FQGTGA. This CDR3 spans 14 amino acids. Deletions cut 3 bases from V and 4 bases from J, with 7 bases between. The CDR3 reads CASSFTGYNSPLHF. The CDR3 DNA is TGTGCCAGCAGCTTTACAGGGTATAATTCACCCCTCCACTTT.

This clonotype was detected ten times or more. The CDR3 coding sequence is TGCAGTGCTAGAGATCAGGGGCAAAACGGGCAGCCCCAGCATTTT. It translates to CSARDQGQNGQPQHF. V is TRBV20-1 and J is TRBJ1-5; possible D gene TRBD1, 6 bases. CDR3 length equals 15 residues. Looked up from germline, CDR1 is DFQATT and CDR2 is SNEGSKA (reference sequence). V was clipped by 0 bases and J by 7 bases, with 16 bases between them.

This clonotype was found many times. This rearrangement joins TRBV12-3 or TRBV12-4 to TRBJ2-2; D might be TRBD2 (6 bases). CDR3 length: 15 residues. V lost 7 bases and J 5 bases, leaving 17 bases between the germline ends. The CDR3 coding sequence is TGTGCCAGCACCGTCGGGGGTGGGTGGACCGGGGAGCTGTTTTTT. This encodes CASTVGGGWTGELFF.

This chain joins TRBV5-1 and TRBJ2-5, with TRBD2 as a possible D gene (6 bases). The CDR3 runs to 17 residues. From germline, CDR1 is SGHRS and CDR2 YFSETQ. The V end lost 2 bases, the J end lost 4 bases, and 21 bases lay between the germline ends. CDR3 protein: CASSLAPAQVGGETQYF. Written as DNA, the CDR3 is TGCGCCAGCAGCTTAGCTCCCGCCCAAGTCGGGGGAGAGACCCAGTACTTC.